Shown below are 18 T cell receptor beta chains from a single sample sequenced in a study of patients and donors after allogeneic stem cell transplantation. TCRdb ran MiXCR on the RT-PCR reads and lists one entry per CDR3 protein. In the table there are over 400,000 distinct CDR3 sequences, roughly 17% of which are singletons. Sequenced input: blood, either unsorted or a sorted T cell fraction (not recorded which). The receptors stem from a human donor who was either an allogeneic HSCT recipient or a stem cell or donor lymphocyte infusion donor (not recorded which). It is not recorded whose cells these are; they may come from a transplant donor.

The V call is TRBV5-1, the J call TRBJ2-3; tentatively, D is TRBD2 (5 bases). The CDR3 has 13 amino acids. Germline V gene lookup returns CDR1 SGHRS and CDR2 YFSETQ. Trimming pared 9 bases from V and 1 base from J, leaving 12 bases between. CDR3 residues: CATSGSGTDTQYF. CDR3 bases: TGCGCCACCTCGGGGTCTGGCACAGATACGCAGTATTTT.

The chain couples TRBV6-5 to TRBJ2-7; 16 nucleotides agree with TRBD2. CDR1 and CDR2 from the germline V gene are MNHEY and SVGAGI. CDR3 length: 18 residues. With 2 bases clipped from V and 0 bases from J, the junction kept 4 bases outside the gene matches. This CDR3 reads CASSYAGLAGGSSYEQYF. DNA for the CDR3: TGTGCCAGCAGTTACGCGGGACTAGCGGGAGGGAGCTCCTACGAGCAGTACTTC.

J is TRBJ1-2 and V is TRBV7-9, with no clear D. The CDR3 runs to 12 residues. The V end was cut by 7 bases, the J end by 6 bases, with 12 bases between. Germline V lookup: CDR1 SEHNR, CDR2 FQNEAQ (reference sequence). The CDR3 coding sequence is TGTGCCAGCATTTCCGAATGGGATGGCTACACCTTC. This sequence encodes CASISEWDGYTF. The variable domain in full, with the rest retrieved from reference TRBV7-9 and TRBJ1-2, is DTGVSQNPRHKITKRGQNVTFRCDPISEHNRLYWYRQTLGQGPEFLTYFQNEAQLEKSRLLSDRFSAERPKGSFSTLEIQRTEQGDSAMYLCASISEWDGYTFGSGTRLTVV.

CDR3 loop: CASSYTNQANTEAFF. The DNA of the CDR3 is TGTGCCAGCTCATACACCAATCAGGCCAACACTGAAGCTTTCTTT. The chain employs TRBV18 and TRBJ1-1; D is uncertain. The CDR3 length is 15 residues. From germline, CDR1 is KGHSH and CDR2 LQKENI. V lost 5 bases and J 2 bases, leaving 15 bases between the germline ends. Looking up the rest from reference TRBV18 and TRBJ1-1 gives the full variable domain: NAGVMQNPRHLVRRRGQEARLRCSPMKGHSHVYWYRQLPEEGLKFMVYLQKENIIDESGMPKERFSAEFPKEGPSILRIQQVVRGDSAAYFCASSYTNQANTEAFFGQGTRLTVV.

This clonotype occurred a few times. CDR3 sequence: CASSASGRDNTGELFF. The CDR3 coding sequence is TGCGCCAGCAGTGCTAGCGGGAGGGATAACACCGGGGAGCTGTTTTTT. This chain uses TRBV4-1 with TRBJ2-2; 12 bases are shared with TRBD2. CDR3 length equals 16 residues. Germline CDR1 reads MGHRA; CDR2 reads YSYEKL. V shed 6 bases, J shed 2 bases, and the junction held 4 bases outside the gene matches.

The CDR3 region is CASSSAGGRQPQHF. DNA of the CDR3: TGTGCCAGCAGTTCGGCAGGGGGCAGACAGCCCCAGCATTTT. The rearrangement joins TRBV6-5 to TRBJ1-5, with 8 positions matching TRBD1. Germline CDR1 and CDR2: MNHEY and SVGAGI. The CDR3 contains 14 residues. J was trimmed by 7 bases and V by 4 bases; bases with no gene match: 6.

DNA for the CDR3: TGTGCCTGGAGTGGGACAGGGGGGATAAATTCACCCCTCCACTTT. It codes for CAWSGTGGINSPLHF. The rearrangement links TRBV30 to TRBJ1-6, with TRBD1 identical over 10 bases. The CDR3 consists of 15 residues. Germline V gives CDR1 GTSNPN, CDR2 SVGIG (reference sequence). With V trimmed by 1 base and J by 7 bases, 4 bases remained unmatched.

The chain uses TRBV6-5 and TRBJ2-7; no firm D call. The germline CDR1 and CDR2 sequences are MNHEY and SVGAGI. With 0 bases removed from V and 1 base from J, the gap between germline ends came to 10 bases. The CDR3 covers 15 residues. This chain's CDR3 is CASSYSPATSYEQYF. The CDR3 coding sequence is TGTGCCAGCAGTTACTCACCAGCCACGTCCTACGAGCAGTACTTC.

This clonotype was counted at least ten times. Written as DNA, the CDR3 is TGCGCCAGCAGCCTAGGGGGGCATCTAGCAACTAACTATGGCTACACCTTC. Encoded protein: CASSLGGHLATNYGYTF. V and J are TRBV4-1 and TRBJ1-2; perhaps TRBD1 as D (6 bases). CDR3 size: 17 residues. CDR1 and CDR2 (germline): MGHRA, YSYEKL. V lost 4 bases and J lost 0, with 18 bases in between.

The chain couples TRBV10-3 to TRBJ1-4; 8 bases match TRBD1. Germline V CDR1 and CDR2: ENHRY, SYGVKD. The CDR3 runs 14 residues. V lost 3 bases and J lost 8; bases outside the gene matches: 5. The CDR3 spells CAISEGQGGEKLFF. Here the CDR3 DNA reads TGTGCCATCAGTGAAGGACAGGGAGGCGAAAAACTGTTTTTT.

The chain joins TRBV7-9 to TRBJ2-7; 7 nucleotides align to TRBD1. V lost 2 bases to trimming and J lost 5 bases; unmatched junction nucleotides: 9. This CDR3 has 15 amino acids. Germline CDR1 SEHNR, CDR2 FQNEAQ (reference sequence). For the CDR3, the DNA is TGTGCCAGCAGCTTATCGGACAGGAGGAGGCACGAGCAGTACTTC. Translating it yields CASSLSDRRRHEQYF.

This clonotype was seen more than once but under ten times. The chain couples TRBV4-3 to TRBJ1-2; tentatively, D is TRBD1 (5 bases). Per the germline V gene, CDR1 is LGHNA and CDR2 is YSLEER. CDR3 length: 16 residues. The V end lost 0 bases, the J end lost 11 bases, and 22 bases lay between the germline ends. CDR3 in DNA: TGCGCCAGCAGCCAAGATCTCATCAGGGCCGGGCTCCGGTACACCTTC. Amino acid sequence: CASSQDLIRAGLRYTF.

There are a few counts of this clonotype. This chain uses TRBV6-5 with TRBJ2-7; TRBD2 aligns across 8 bases. Germline V gene sequence: CDR1 MNHEY, CDR2 SVGAGI. V dropped 0 bases and J dropped 0; count of bases not matched to a gene: 10. The CDR3 loop spans 18 amino acids. The CDR3 region has the DNA TGTGCCAGCAGTTACTCGGTGGGAGTAGCGGGACCCTCCTACGAGCAGTACTTC. Its translation: CASSYSVGVAGPSYEQYF.

This clonotype was seen a handful of times. J is TRBJ2-3 and V is TRBV5-1; TRBD2 matches 7 bases. V gave up 4 bases and J gave up 4 bases; unmatched junction bases: 12. The CDR3 runs 16 residues. Germline-derived CDR1 and CDR2 are SGHRS and YFSETQ. CDR3 in DNA: TGCGCCAGCAGCCCCGGACCTAGCGGCTATCCAGATACGCAGTATTTT. It translates to CASSPGPSGYPDTQYF. Full variable domain (missing parts from reference TRBV5-1 and TRBJ2-3): KAGVTQTPRYLIKTRGQQVTLSCSPISGHRSVSWYQQTPGQGLQFLFEYFSETQRNKGNFPGRFSGRQFSNSRSEMNVSTLELGDSALYLCASSPGPSGYPDTQYFGPGTRLTVL.

This chain connects TRBV18 to TRBJ2-5; D not resolved. Germline V lookup: CDR1 KGHSH, CDR2 LQKENI. Deletions cut 2 bases from V and 3 bases from J, with 7 bases between. The CDR3 covers 13 residues. The CDR3 DNA reads TGTGCCAGCTCACCAAATTTAGAAGAGACCCAGTACTTC. Its protein is CASSPNLEETQYF.

Many counts were recorded for this clonotype. The V call is TRBV12-3 or TRBV12-4, the J call TRBJ2-1; 11 nucleotides line up with TRBD2. This CDR3 is built from 13 residues. V was pared by 8 bases and J by 8 bases, with 5 bases of the junction left unmatched. The CDR3 loop is CASLSSGRHEQFF. DNA for the CDR3: TGTGCCAGCCTATCTAGCGGGAGGCATGAGCAGTTCTTC.

The chain recombines TRBV6-2 or TRBV6-3 with TRBJ2-5; D ambiguous. This CDR3 is 15 amino acids long. Trimming removed 3 bases from V and 2 bases from J, with 13 bases in between. Per the germline V gene, CDR1 is MNHEY and CDR2 is SVGEGT. CDR3 nucleotide sequence: TGTGCCAGCAGTTATGGCAGGCGTAAACAAGAGACCCAGTACTTC. It yields the protein CASSYGRRKQETQYF.

V gene TRBV12-3 or TRBV12-4 combines with J gene TRBJ1-6; D is uncertain. The CDR3 contains 13 residues. V was shortened by 8 bases and J by 9 bases, with 14 bases between the two germline ends. CDR3 nucleotides: TGTGCCAGCTCCCCCCGGCTGGGTTCACCCCTCCACTTT. Protein product: CASSPRLGSPLHF.